These T cell receptor beta chains were read from a single sample in a study of blood T cell repertoires in COVID-19. Here immunoSEQ multiplex PCR was the method, and the copy in TCRdb shows in-frame clones only, minus some. The sample holds 85,000 to 130,000 clones; around nine tenths are singletons and the top ten take around 5.4%. The specimen was peripheral blood. These receptors were obtained from a man aged 65 to 85 with acute or convalescent COVID-19. Both conserved end residues are part of each CDR3. The D gene is left open where the match is weak. Clone sizes are given selectively: once, few, many, or a class where the clone is expanded.

CDR3nt: TGTGCCAGCAGCTATTCCGGGACTAGCGGGCTCACAGATACGCAGTATTTT
CDR3aa: CASSYSGTSGLTDTQYF
j_gene: TRBJ2-3
abundance: -
d_gene: TRBD2
v_gene: TRBV28

CDR3nt: TGTGCCAGCAGCTTAACCAGCGCTCCCACAGATACGCAGTATTTT
CDR3aa: CASSLTSAPTDTQYF
j_gene: TRBJ2-3
abundance: once
d_gene: -
v_gene: TRBV7-3

CDR3nt: TGTGCCAGCAGTGAAGCGGGAGTTAATGAAAAACTGTTTTTT
CDR3aa: CASSEAGVNEKLFF
j_gene: TRBJ1-4
abundance: -
d_gene: -
v_gene: TRBV6-1

CDR3nt: TGTGCCAGCAGCTTAGATGTCGGGAATGGCTACACCTTC
CDR3aa: CASSLDVGNGYTF
j_gene: TRBJ1-2
abundance: -
d_gene: -
v_gene: TRBV7-9

CDR3nt: TGCGCCAGCAGCAATTTCCGACAGGGGACTTTATACAATGAGCAGTTCTTC
CDR3aa: CASSNFRQGTLYNEQFF
j_gene: TRBJ2-1
abundance: -
d_gene: TRBD1
v_gene: TRBV5-1

CDR3nt: TGTGCCTGGAGTGTAGGTTTCGGACAGCCCGACGAGCAGTACTTC
CDR3aa: CAWSVGFGQPDEQYF
j_gene: TRBJ2-7
abundance: few
d_gene: -
v_gene: TRBV30

CDR3nt: TGTGCCAGCAGCCAGAGCGGGGGGGCCGCAGATACGCAGTATTTT
CDR3aa: CASSQSGGAADTQYF
j_gene: TRBJ2-3
abundance: -
d_gene: TRBD2
v_gene: TRBV3-1/TRBV3-2

CDR3nt: TGTGCCAGCAGCCAAGGGCGGGAGCAGCAGTACTTC
CDR3aa: CASSQGREQQYF
j_gene: TRBJ2-7
abundance: once
d_gene: TRBD2
v_gene: TRBV3-1/TRBV3-2

CDR3nt: TGTGCCAGCAGTTTATTTTCGAGGGAACTGTTTTTT
CDR3aa: CASSLFSRELFF
j_gene: TRBJ1-4
abundance: -
d_gene: -
v_gene: TRBV28

CDR3nt: -
CDR3aa: CASSSSGQALPKNIQYF
j_gene: TRBJ2-4
abundance: -
d_gene: -
v_gene: TRBV6-2/TRBV6-3

CDR3nt: TGTGCCAGCAGTTTTCAGGGCACCTACAATGAGCAGTTCTTC
CDR3aa: CASSFQGTYNEQFF
j_gene: TRBJ2-1
abundance: -
d_gene: -
v_gene: TRBV27

CDR3nt: TGTGCCAGTAGTCCACCTCTCGAGGTAGAGACCCAGTACTTC
CDR3aa: CASSPPLEVETQYF
j_gene: TRBJ2-5
abundance: -
d_gene: -
v_gene: TRBV19

CDR3nt: TGTGCCAGCTCTCCCGGGAGTCAAGAGACCCAGTACTTC
CDR3aa: CASSPGSQETQYF
j_gene: TRBJ2-5
abundance: once
d_gene: -
v_gene: TRBV18

CDR3nt: TGTGCCAGCAGCCAGGGGATGGTAGCGGGGGGCACAGATACGCAGTATTTT
CDR3aa: CASSQGMVAGGTDTQYF
j_gene: TRBJ2-3
abundance: -
d_gene: TRBD2
v_gene: TRBV3-1/TRBV3-2

CDR3nt: TGTGCCAGCAGTTACGAGGTCGGGGAGAACACCGGGGAGCTGTTTTTT
CDR3aa: CASSYEVGENTGELFF
j_gene: TRBJ2-2
abundance: -
d_gene: -
v_gene: TRBV6-5

CDR3nt: TGCAGCGTTACAACAGGGGCAAAAGAGACCCAGTACTTC
CDR3aa: CSVTTGAKETQYF
j_gene: TRBJ2-5
abundance: -
d_gene: TRBD1
v_gene: TRBV29-1

CDR3nt: TGCGCCAGCAGCTTGGTCAGGCTTCCTTACGAGCAGTACTTC
CDR3aa: CASSLVRLPYEQYF
j_gene: TRBJ2-7
abundance: once
d_gene: -
v_gene: TRBV5-1

CDR3nt: TGTGCCAGCACCTTCGGACTAGCGGAAACCTACGAGCAGTACTTC
CDR3aa: CASTFGLAETYEQYF
j_gene: TRBJ2-7
abundance: -
d_gene: TRBD2
v_gene: TRBV5-6

CDR3nt: TGCAGCGTTGTTGAGAGAGGGGAGCAGTACTTC
CDR3aa: CSVVERGEQYF
j_gene: TRBJ2-7
abundance: -
d_gene: -
v_gene: TRBV29-1

CDR3nt: TGTGCCAGCAGTTACGGGGCATTACCCCTCCACTTT
CDR3aa: CASSYGALPLHF
j_gene: TRBJ1-6
abundance: -
d_gene: -
v_gene: TRBV6-5

CDR3nt: TGTGCCAGCAGTTCCCCTAGTCGCCTCTACAATGAGCAGTTCTTC
CDR3aa: CASSSPSRLYNEQFF
j_gene: TRBJ2-1
abundance: -
d_gene: -
v_gene: TRBV6-2/TRBV6-3

CDR3nt: TGTGCCAGCAGTGAAACAGGGGCTAACTATGGCTACACCTTC
CDR3aa: CASSETGANYGYTF
j_gene: TRBJ1-2
abundance: -
d_gene: TRBD1
v_gene: TRBV25-1

CDR3nt: TGTGCCAGCAGTTTTGGCAGGGGTCGTAGCGAGCAGTACTTC
CDR3aa: CASSFGRGRSEQYF
j_gene: TRBJ2-7
abundance: few
d_gene: -
v_gene: TRBV28

CDR3nt: TGTGCCAGCAGCTGGACTAGCGGGGGACCGTTCTTC
CDR3aa: CASSWTSGGPFF
j_gene: TRBJ2-1
abundance: -
d_gene: TRBD2
v_gene: TRBV5-4

CDR3nt: TGTGCCAGCAGACAGGACAGCCACAATGAGCAGTTCTTC
CDR3aa: CASRQDSHNEQFF
j_gene: TRBJ2-1
abundance: -
d_gene: -
v_gene: TRBV7-3

CDR3nt: TGTGCCAGCAGACCCTCTACGGGGGGCCTCTATGGCTACACCTTC
CDR3aa: CASRPSTGGLYGYTF
j_gene: TRBJ1-2
abundance: -
d_gene: -
v_gene: TRBV6-5

CDR3nt: TGTGCCAGCAGCTCCGGACTAGCGGTCCAAGAGACCCAGTACTTC
CDR3aa: CASSSGLAVQETQYF
j_gene: TRBJ2-5
abundance: -
d_gene: TRBD2
v_gene: TRBV11-3

CDR3nt: TGCAGTGCTAGTACGGGGGGGATCTGGGAGACCCAGTACTTC
CDR3aa: CSASTGGIWETQYF
j_gene: TRBJ2-5
abundance: -
d_gene: TRBD2
v_gene: TRBV20-1

CDR3nt: TGTGCCAGCAGCTTGGCCCAACCTAGGGGCGGGGAGCTGTTTTTT
CDR3aa: CASSLAQPRGGELFF
j_gene: TRBJ2-2
abundance: -
d_gene: -
v_gene: TRBV7-9

CDR3nt: TGTGCCAGCAGTTCGACAGTCCCTAACTATGGCTACACCTTC
CDR3aa: CASSSTVPNYGYTF
j_gene: TRBJ1-2
abundance: -
d_gene: -
v_gene: TRBV3-1/TRBV3-2

CDR3nt: TGCGCCAGCAGCCAGAGTCGGTTGCCGAACTCCTACAATGAGCAGTTCTTC
CDR3aa: CASSQSRLPNSYNEQFF
j_gene: TRBJ2-1
abundance: -
d_gene: -
v_gene: TRBV4-1

CDR3nt: TGTGCCAGCAGCTTATACTCCCCCTCCATGAACACTGAAGCTTTCTTT
CDR3aa: CASSLYSPSMNTEAFF
j_gene: TRBJ1-1
abundance: -
d_gene: -
v_gene: TRBV7-6

CDR3nt: TGTGCCAGCAGTGAAAGAGCCGACCCGACAGGGTCGAATTCACCCCTCCACTTT
CDR3aa: CASSERADPTGSNSPLHF
j_gene: TRBJ1-6
abundance: -
d_gene: TRBD1
v_gene: TRBV6-1

CDR3nt: TGTGCCAGCAGCCCGCGTAGCTCTGAAGCTTTCTTT
CDR3aa: CASSPRSSEAFF
j_gene: TRBJ1-1
abundance: -
d_gene: -
v_gene: TRBV28

CDR3nt: TGTGCCAGCAGCTTGGGTGGGGGCGAAGGTCAGCCCCAGCATTTT
CDR3aa: CASSLGGGEGQPQHF
j_gene: TRBJ1-5
abundance: -
d_gene: -
v_gene: TRBV5-4

CDR3nt: TGTGCCAGCAGGATCGGGACAGCACATAATCAGCCCCAGCATTTT
CDR3aa: CASRIGTAHNQPQHF
j_gene: TRBJ1-5
abundance: once
d_gene: TRBD1
v_gene: TRBV6-5

CDR3nt: TGTGCCAGTAGTTTTGAACAGGGGGCTCAAGGGACCCAGTACTTC
CDR3aa: CASSFEQGAQGTQYF
j_gene: TRBJ2-5
abundance: -
d_gene: TRBD1
v_gene: TRBV19

CDR3nt: TGTGCCAGCAGCTTCGTGGGGAGAGAGACCCAGTACTTC
CDR3aa: CASSFVGRETQYF
j_gene: TRBJ2-5
abundance: once
d_gene: -
v_gene: TRBV11-2

CDR3nt: TGTGCCAGCAGTCGTATAGTCGCTAATCCCTTGTTCTTC
CDR3aa: CASSRIVANPLFF
j_gene: TRBJ2-1
abundance: -
d_gene: -
v_gene: TRBV11-2

CDR3nt: TGCGCCAGCAGCTTGGGACAAACCTACAATGAGCAGTTCTTC
CDR3aa: CASSLGQTYNEQFF
j_gene: TRBJ2-1
abundance: few
d_gene: -
v_gene: TRBV5-1

CDR3nt: TGCGCCAGCAGCTTGGCTATTACTAGCGGTCCCAATGAGCAGTTCTTC
CDR3aa: CASSLAITSGPNEQFF
j_gene: TRBJ2-1
abundance: -
d_gene: TRBD2
v_gene: TRBV5-1

CDR3nt: TGTGCCAGTAGTATTGGAGCGGGGGTTTTGAACACCGGGGAGCTGTTTTTT
CDR3aa: CASSIGAGVLNTGELFF
j_gene: TRBJ2-2
abundance: -
d_gene: TRBD2
v_gene: TRBV19

CDR3nt: TGTGCCAGCAGTTTCCCTACTACGGGCCAGGGGAGAAACACCGGGGAGCTGTTTTTT
CDR3aa: CASSFPTTGQGRNTGELFF
j_gene: TRBJ2-2
abundance: -
d_gene: -
v_gene: TRBV28

CDR3nt: TGTGCCAGCAGCGTGTCTAGCGGGGGGCGGAATGAGCAGTTCTTC
CDR3aa: CASSVSSGGRNEQFF
j_gene: TRBJ2-1
abundance: -
d_gene: TRBD2
v_gene: TRBV9

CDR3nt: TGTGCCAGCAGTTTAACAGGGTATTCACCCCTCCACTTT
CDR3aa: CASSLTGYSPLHF
j_gene: TRBJ1-6
abundance: -
d_gene: -
v_gene: TRBV12-3/TRBV12-4

CDR3nt: TGTGCCAGCCAAGCCGACAGAAACACTGAAGCTTTCTTT
CDR3aa: CASQADRNTEAFF
j_gene: TRBJ1-1
abundance: once
d_gene: -
v_gene: TRBV3-1/TRBV3-2

CDR3nt: TGTGCCAGCAGCCGCCGTATTAGCGGAGATAGCACAGATACGCAGTATTTT
CDR3aa: CASSRRISGDSTDTQYF
j_gene: TRBJ2-3
abundance: -
d_gene: -
v_gene: TRBV6-2/TRBV6-3

CDR3nt: TGTGCCAGCACCTCTAGCGGGAGGGGTACTGGCGGGGAGCTGTTTTTT
CDR3aa: CASTSSGRGTGGELFF
j_gene: TRBJ2-2
abundance: -
d_gene: TRBD2
v_gene: TRBV11-3

CDR3nt: TGTGCCAGCAGCACCGGACAGTTCCGGACCGGGGAGCTGTTTTTT
CDR3aa: CASSTGQFRTGELFF
j_gene: TRBJ2-2
abundance: -
d_gene: -
v_gene: TRBV5-4